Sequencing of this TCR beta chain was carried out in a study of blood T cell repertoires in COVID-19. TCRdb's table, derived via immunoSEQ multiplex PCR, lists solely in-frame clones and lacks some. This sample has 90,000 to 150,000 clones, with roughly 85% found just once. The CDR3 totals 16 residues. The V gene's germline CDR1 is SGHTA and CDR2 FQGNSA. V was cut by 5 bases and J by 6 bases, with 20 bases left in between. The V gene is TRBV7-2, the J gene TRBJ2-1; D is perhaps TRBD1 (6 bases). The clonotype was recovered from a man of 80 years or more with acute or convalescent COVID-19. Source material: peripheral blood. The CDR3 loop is CASSADSYTLSNEQFF. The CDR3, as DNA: TGTGCCAGCAGCGCGGACAGTTACACTCTATCCAATGAGCAGTTCTTC.